This passage covers 31 T cell receptor beta chains from one sample sequenced in a study of shared clonotypes between healthy human individuals. The data were produced by immunoSEQ multiplex PCR, yet TCRdb's version contains in-frame clones alone and is incomplete. The data show approximately 1,000,000 clones, with 60% to 85% seen just once and roughly 0.9% held by the top ten. Sequencing input: memory CD4+ T cells from PBMCs. Noted subset: CD45RA-negative fraction. The receptors derive from a man younger than 30 in good health. Some clones in this sample may be carry-over from other donors' samples.

This clone has a count of ten or more. The chain is built from TRBV2 and TRBJ1-1; D uncertain. Trimming took off 5 bases at V and 5 bases at J, with 12 bases between the two ends. CDR3 size: 13 residues. CDR1 is SNHLY, CDR2 FYNNEI, per germline. The CDR3 region is CASSPSWRTEAFF. Here the CDR3 DNA reads TGTGCCAGCAGTCCCTCCTGGAGGACTGAAGCTTTCTTT.

This clone has ten or more counts. The gene calls are TRBV27 and TRBJ2-2, with a possible D match to TRBD2 (6 bases). Per germline, CDR1 MNHEY and CDR2 SMNVEV (reference sequence). V lost 6 bases to trimming and J lost 0 bases, with 17 bases between them. The CDR3 has 17 amino acids. CDR3 in amino acids: CASSSGRGLANTGELFF. The CDR3 nucleotides read TGTGCCAGCAGCTCGGGGCGGGGACTCGCGAACACCGGGGAGCTGTTTTTT.

This clone has just a few counts. The sample has other DNA sequences that encode this CDR3 too. The chain has TRBV2 and TRBJ2-1; D unresolved. The length of the CDR3 is 11 residues. Germline loops: CDR1 SNHLY, CDR2 FYNNEI. V was trimmed by 7 bases and J by 3 bases, leaving 4 bases between them. The CDR3 coding sequence is TGTGCCAGCACTGACTACAATGAGCAGTTCTTC. Its protein is CASTDYNEQFF.

The chain couples TRBV27 to TRBJ2-7; TRBD2 matches at 8 bases. The germline V gene has CDR1 MNHEY and CDR2 SMNVEV (reference sequence). V shed 5 bases and J 5 bases; nucleotides not matched to a gene: 32. The CDR3 has 22 amino acids. As DNA, the CDR3 is TGTGCCAGCAGTCATACTAGCGGTTTGCCTTCTATGCCCCCCCCACAGCTCGACGAGCAGTACTTC. Translating gives CASSHTSGLPSMPPPQLDEQYF.

CDR3 sequence reads: CASSPPTTQGNTIYF. Here the CDR3 DNA reads TGTGCCAGCTCACCACCGACCACACAAGGAAACACCATATATTTT. The V and J genes are TRBV18 and TRBJ1-3, with D unresolved. The germline gives CDR1 KGHSH, CDR2 LQKENI. The CDR3 sequence is 15 residues long. Trimming took off 0 bases at V and 4 bases at J, with 10 bases between the two ends.

The sample holds many counts of this clone. The chain recombines TRBV2 with TRBJ1-5; D possibly corresponds to TRBD1 (6 bases). Germline assignment: CDR1 SNHLY and CDR2 FYNNEI. This CDR3 comprises 16 residues. With 5 bases removed from V and 2 bases from J, the gap between germline ends came to 16 bases. The DNA for the CDR3 is TGTGCCAGCAGTCTGTCAGGGGTCCTTGGCAATCAGCCCCAGCATTTT. Translated: CASSLSGVLGNQPQHF.

The chain links TRBV5-6 to TRBJ2-1; TRBD1 is a possible D gene (6 bases). V was shortened by 1 base and J by 8 bases, with 19 bases between the two germline ends. The CDR3 sequence is 16 residues long. Germline V gene data show CDR1 as SGHDT and CDR2 as YYEEEE. The CDR3 DNA is TGTGCCAGCAGCTTGTACGGGACATCACCTCGCGATGAGCAGTTCTTC. Protein sequence: CASSLYGTSPRDEQFF.

This clone appeared a few times. The rearrangement links TRBV28 to TRBJ2-3; the D gene is possibly TRBD2 (5 bases). Trimming took off 3 bases at V and 1 base at J, with 11 bases between the two ends. The CDR3 length is 15 residues. Germline CDR1 reads MDHEN; CDR2 reads SYDVKM. In nucleotides, the CDR3 is TGTGCCAGCAGTTTGGGAGCGGACCGCACAGATACGCAGTATTTT. Its protein is CASSLGADRTDTQYF. The full variable domain, rest sourced from reference TRBV28 and TRBJ2-3, is DVKVTQSSRYLVKRTGEKVFLECVQDMDHENMFWYRQDPGLGLRLIYFSYDVKMKEKGDIPEGYSVSREKKERFSLILESASTNQTSMYLCASSLGADRTDTQYFGPGTRLTVL.

V gene TRBV25-1 combines with J gene TRBJ2-1, with 12 bases fitting TRBD2. There are 14 residues in the CDR3. The germline V gene has CDR1 MGHDK and CDR2 SYGVNS. The V segment lost 5 bases and the J segment 6 bases; nucleotides outside the gene matches: 2. CDR3 sequence reads: CASSRLAGVNEQFF. The CDR3 nucleotides are TGTGCCAGCAGTAGACTAGCGGGAGTCAATGAGCAGTTCTTC. Looking up the rest from reference TRBV25-1 and TRBJ2-1 gives the full variable domain: EADIYQTPRYLVIGTGKKITLECSQTMGHDKMYWYQQDPGMELHLIHYSYGVNSTEKGDLSSESTVSRIRTEHFPLTLESARPSHTSQYLCASSRLAGVNEQFFGPGTRLTVL.

The J gene is TRBJ2-2, the V gene TRBV18, with a weak D call TRBD1 (6 bases). V was clipped by 6 bases and J by 1 base, with 15 bases between them. Germline CDR1 and CDR2: KGHSH and LQKENI. This CDR3 is built from 16 residues. CDR3 bases: TGTGCCAGCTCGTACCTGGACAGCCTGAACACCGGGGAGCTGTTTTTT. Translation: CASSYLDSLNTGELFF. The full variable domain, completed using reference TRBV18 and TRBJ2-2, is NAGVMQNPRHLVRRRGQEARLRCSPMKGHSHVYWYRQLPEEGLKFMVYLQKENIIDESGMPKERFSAEFPKEGPSILRIQQVVRGDSAAYFCASSYLDSLNTGELFFGEGSRLTVL.

The chain links TRBV1 to TRBJ2-7; the table's TRBD2 call for D was not verified on the DNA. TRBV1 is listed as a pseudogene. This CDR3 spans 8 amino acids. The CDR3 nucleotides read TGCCGTCCCTACGAGCAGTACTTC. Protein sequence: CRPYEQYF.

V gene TRBV5-5 combines with J gene TRBJ1-1, with D uncertain. Trimming removed 1 base from V and 11 bases from J, with 15 bases in between. Germline values: CDR1 SGHKS, CDR2 YYEKEE (reference sequence). This CDR3 has 13 amino acids. The CDR3 sequence is CASSLSGSSGAFF. In DNA form, the CDR3 reads TGTGCCAGCAGCTTGTCGGGCAGCTCCGGGGCTTTCTTT.

A word on this clone: Other nucleotide sequences from this sample produce the same CDR3. The rearrangement joins TRBV2 to TRBJ2-7; D gene unclear. CDR3 length equals 12 residues. Trimming pared 0 bases from V and 3 bases from J, leaving 3 bases between. Per the germline V gene, CDR1 is SNHLY and CDR2 is FYNNEI. The chain's CDR3 is CASSEALYEQYF. The CDR3, as DNA: TGTGCCAGCAGTGAAGCCCTCTACGAGCAGTACTTC.

This rearrangement joins TRBV9 to TRBJ2-1; unclear D gene. The germline V gene encodes CDR1 SGDLS and CDR2 YYNGEE. The CDR3 consists of 15 residues. V dropped 4 bases and J dropped 4 bases, with 15 bases sitting between them. In DNA, the CDR3 is TGTGCCAGCAGCCCCTTAGTAATCCCGTACAATGAGCAGTTCTTC. Translated: CASSPLVIPYNEQFF.

Here the CDR3 reads CASSLSGKAVFF. In DNA, the CDR3 is TGTGCCAGCAGCTTAAGCGGGAAAGCGGTATTCTTC. The rearrangement uses TRBV11-1 and TRBJ2-1; TRBD2 agrees at 7 bases. The CDR3 sequence is 12 residues long. From germline, CDR1 is SGHAT and CDR2 FQDESV (reference sequence). V lost 2 bases and J lost 16; bases outside the gene matches: 8.

This clone has just a few counts. The V gene is TRBV9, the J gene TRBJ2-3; TRBD2 matches at 8 bases. The trim removed 4 bases at V and 6 bases at J, leaving 7 bases unmatched. CDR3 length: 14 amino acids. Per the germline V gene, CDR1 is SGDLS and CDR2 is YYNGEE. CDR3 amino acids: CASSPGTSRDTQYF. CDR3 in DNA: TGTGCCAGCAGCCCCGGGACTAGTAGGGATACGCAGTATTTT. The complete variable domain, with remaining parts taken from reference TRBV9 and TRBJ2-3, reads DSGVTQTPKHLITATGQRVTLRCSPRSGDLSVYWYQQSLDQGLQFLIQYYNGEERAKGNILERFSAQQFPDLHSELNLSSLELGDSALYFCASSPGTSRDTQYFGPGTRLTVL.

This clone has at least ten counts. One end of the junction fails to match germline, which may point to a read error. The chain employs TRBV5-1 and TRBJ2-1, with 9 nucleotides matching TRBD1. Germline V CDR1 and CDR2: SGHRS, YFSETQ. The CDR3 covers 15 residues. CDR3 region: CASSTGQGPYDEQFF. CDR3 nucleotide sequence: TGCGCCAGCAGCACGGGACAGGGTCCCTACGATGAGCAGTTCTTC.

This rearrangement joins TRBV9 to TRBJ2-2; D is ambiguous. The germline V gene encodes CDR1 SGDLS and CDR2 YYNGEE. With 3 bases removed from V and 7 bases from J, the gap between germline ends came to 16 bases. This CDR3 has 15 residues. CDR3 sequence reads: CASSARAIGGGELFF. The CDR3 DNA sequence: TGTGCCAGCAGCGCCCGGGCCATCGGCGGCGGGGAGCTGTTTTTT.

The rearrangement uses TRBV6-1 and TRBJ1-1; a weak D match, TRBD1 (5 bases). The CDR3 has 14 residues. Germline V gene data show CDR1 as MNHNS and CDR2 as SASEGT. The ends were cut back, 4 bases at V and 6 bases at J, with 15 bases in the middle. The CDR3: CASSGQGGGAEAFF. DNA for the CDR3: TGTGCCAGCAGTGGGCAGGGTGGGGGAGCTGAAGCTTTCTTT.

The chain has TRBV2 and TRBJ2-7; 8 positions match TRBD1. Germline loops: CDR1 SNHLY, CDR2 FYNNEI. This CDR3 comprises 12 residues. V lost 7 bases to trimming and J lost 6 bases; unmatched junction nucleotides: 5. In nucleotides, the CDR3 is TGTGCCAGCACCTGGACAGGGCTCGAGCAGTACTTC. Translating it yields CASTWTGLEQYF.

The CDR3: CASRQSGQGGYGYTF. The CDR3 DNA reads TGTGCCAGCAGACAGAGCGGACAGGGAGGCTATGGCTACACCTTC. This chain joins TRBV11-2 and TRBJ1-2; 8 bases match TRBD1. Losses at the gene ends were 6 bases for V and 4 bases for J; bases not matched to a gene: 10. The CDR3 runs to 15 residues. CDR1 and CDR2 (germline): SGHAT, FQNNGV.

This clone was detected only a few times. The rearrangement joins TRBV7-7 to TRBJ2-1; TRBD1 agrees at 9 bases. Germline lookup yields CDR1 SSHAT and CDR2 FNYEAQ (reference sequence). The trim removed 6 bases at V and 6 bases at J, leaving 12 bases unmatched. The CDR3 is made up of 16 amino acids. Here the CDR3 DNA reads TGTGCCAGCAGTTCTAGGACAGGGGACCATATCAATGAGCAGTTCTTC. Its protein product is CASSSRTGDHINEQFF.

The chain recombines TRBV28 with TRBJ1-2; D is unclear. Per germline, CDR1 MDHEN and CDR2 SYDVKM. This CDR3 spans 12 amino acids. The CDR3 reads CVSRRQNYGYTF. The CDR3 nucleotides read TGTGTGAGTCGCAGACAAAACTATGGCTACACCTTC.

A word on this clone: The same CDR3 arises from other DNA sequences in this sample as well. The chain combines TRBV30 with TRBJ2-1; 7 nucleotides align to TRBD2. Germline V lookup: CDR1 GTSNPN, CDR2 SVGIG (reference sequence). The CDR3 has 14 residues. The V gene end was trimmed by 0 bases and the J gene end by 1 base; junction bases not matched to a gene: 0. The CDR3 is CAWSVGGSYNEQFF. DNA for the CDR3: TGTGCCTGGAGTGTCGGGGGGTCCTACAATGAGCAGTTCTTC.

The rearrangement uses TRBV11-2 and TRBJ2-3, with D uncertain. The CDR3 is 15 residues long. Germline V CDR1 and CDR2: SGHAT, FQNNGV. Trimming stripped 5 bases from V and 3 bases from J, with 15 bases between. The CDR3 loop reads CASSPYGERTDTQYF. CDR3 bases: TGTGCCAGCAGCCCTTACGGCGAGAGGACAGATACGCAGTATTTT.

This rearrangement joins TRBV5-1 to TRBJ2-1, with TRBD2 identical over 14 bases. The germline V gene has CDR1 SGHRS and CDR2 YFSETQ. V gave up 4 bases and J gave up 9 bases; unmatched junction bases: 6. The CDR3 has 15 residues. CDR3 bases: TGCGCCAGCAGCATCGGGACTAGCGGGAGTGGTGAGCAGTTCTTC. Translated, it gives CASSIGTSGSGEQFF.

V usage is TRBV4-2 and J usage is TRBJ1-5; D not resolved. Trimming left V 0 bases short and J 7 bases short, with 13 bases between. The CDR3 totals 15 residues. Germline values: CDR1 LGHNA, CDR2 YNFKEQ. The CDR3 DNA follows: TGTGCCAGCAGCCAAGATTTGGGCAGCGGGCAGCCCCAGCATTTT. As protein: CASSQDLGSGQPQHF.

The rearrangement joins TRBV6-1 to TRBJ1-4, with 7 bases fitting TRBD1. From germline, CDR1 is MNHNS and CDR2 SASEGT. V gave up 5 bases and J gave up 3 bases; unmatched junction bases: 6. CDR3 length equals 15 residues. The CDR3 sequence: CASSSRDSANEKLFF. Written as DNA, the CDR3 is TGTGCCAGCAGTTCCCGGGACAGCGCTAATGAAAAACTGTTTTTT.

J is TRBJ1-1 and V is TRBV5-1, with TRBD1 matching 8 bases. Losses at the gene ends were 3 bases for V and 10 bases for J; bases not matched to a gene: 8. The CDR3 contains 13 residues. The V gene's germline CDR1 is SGHRS and CDR2 YFSETQ. CDR3 amino acids: CASSSGLQGAAFF. The CDR3 nucleotides read TGCGCCAGCAGCTCTGGGCTTCAGGGGGCAGCTTTCTTT. The complete variable domain, with remaining parts taken from reference TRBV5-1 and TRBJ1-1, reads KAGVTQTPRYLIKTRGQQVTLSCSPISGHRSVSWYQQTPGQGLQFLFEYFSETQRNKGNFPGRFSGRQFSNSRSEMNVSTLELGDSALYLCASSSGLQGAAFFGQGTRLTVV.

This clone was counted a single time. A much larger clone sits a single nucleotide away, making a read error possible. The J gene is TRBJ1-2, the V gene TRBV9; D gene uncertain. The CDR3 loop spans 14 amino acids. Germline V gene data show CDR1 as SGDLS and CDR2 as YYNGEE. Trimming removed 0 bases from V and 6 bases from J, with 12 bases in between. The CDR3 nucleotides are TGTGCCAGCAGCGTAGGGGCGGGGTACGATGGCTACACCTTC. Protein: CASSVGAGYDGYTF.

This clone was seen a few times. This sequence joins TRBV5-6 and TRBJ2-1; 7 bases map to TRBD2. With 2 bases clipped from V and 6 bases from J, the junction kept 8 bases outside the gene matches. This CDR3 is built from 15 residues. Germline V lookup: CDR1 SGHDT, CDR2 YYEEEE. This CDR3 reads CASSFGLADRNEQFF. DNA of the CDR3: TGTGCCAGCAGCTTCGGGCTAGCGGACCGCAATGAGCAGTTCTTC.